This is a list of T cell receptor beta chains from one sample in a study of T cell responses to AZD1222 COVID-19 vaccine. The repertoire was sequenced with immunoSEQ multiplex PCR; TCRdb's copy has only in-frame clones and lacks some. The sample contains 120,000 to 150,000 clones, about 94% of which appear only once. This specimen was peripheral blood, taken 28 days after the second AZD1222 dose. The receptors here all came from an adult who received the AZD1222 COVID-19 vaccine. Both conserved end residues are part of each CDR3. D genes are given only for firm matches. The size entry is marked missing in some rows and otherwise reads once, few, many or a size class.

V,J,size,D,CDR3,DNA
TRBV4-1,TRBJ2-7,NA,TRBD1,CASRPTGGSPEQYF,TGCGCCAGCAGACCGACAGGGGGCTCGCCCGAGCAGTACTTC
TRBV28,TRBJ1-1,NA,NA,CASSLLALPEAFF,TGTGCCAGCAGTTTGCTGGCGCTTCCTGAAGCTTTCTTT
TRBV24-1,TRBJ2-1,NA,TRBD1,CATRTGTGGITEQFF,TGTGCCACCAGGACCGGGACAGGGGGGATCACGGAGCAGTTCTTC
TRBV21-1,TRBJ2-5,many,NA,CASSPRDRLQETQYF,TGTGCCAGCAGCCCCCGGGACAGACTCCAAGAGACCCAGTACTTC
TRBV7-6,TRBJ2-3,NA,NA,CASSFSVAENPTDTQYF,TGTGCCAGCAGTTTCAGCGTAGCGGAGAACCCCACAGATACGCAGTATTTT
TRBV4-3,TRBJ2-3,NA,TRBD1,CASSQTGQGQGQDTQYF,TGCGCCAGCAGCCAAACGGGACAGGGTCAAGGGCAAGATACGCAGTATTTT
TRBV7-9,TRBJ2-7,NA,TRBD1,CASSLGQFRNEQYF,TGTGCCAGCAGTTTGGGACAGTTTCGGAACGAGCAGTACTTC
TRBV15,TRBJ2-1,NA,NA,CATGGGYEQFF,TGTGCCACCGGGGGTGGTTATGAGCAGTTCTTC
TRBV7-6,TRBJ1-1,NA,NA,CASSHPNTEAFF,TGTGCCAGCTCCCATCCGAACACTGAAGCTTTCTTT
TRBV18,TRBJ1-6,NA,NA,CASSPRGWRQADYNSPLHF,TGTGCCAGCTCACCACGTGGCTGGAGACAGGCGGACTATAATTCACCCCTCCACTTT
TRBV13,TRBJ1-1,NA,TRBD1,CASSPGFGTGPRNTEAFF,TGTGCCAGCAGCCCAGGCTTCGGGACAGGGCCAAGGAACACTGAAGCTTTCTTT
TRBV7-8,TRBJ2-2,NA,TRBD2,CASSFLAGENTGELFF,TGTGCCAGCAGCTTCTTAGCGGGGGAAAACACCGGGGAGCTGTTTTTT
TRBV4-3,TRBJ1-2,NA,TRBD1,CASSQALPGRGGYGYTF,TGCGCCAGCAGCCAAGCACTCCCAGGCAGGGGGGGCTATGGCTACACCTTC
TRBV4-3,TRBJ2-7,NA,TRBD2,CASSQTSGPAYEQYF,TGCGCCAGCAGCCAAACTAGCGGACCAGCCTACGAGCAGTACTTC